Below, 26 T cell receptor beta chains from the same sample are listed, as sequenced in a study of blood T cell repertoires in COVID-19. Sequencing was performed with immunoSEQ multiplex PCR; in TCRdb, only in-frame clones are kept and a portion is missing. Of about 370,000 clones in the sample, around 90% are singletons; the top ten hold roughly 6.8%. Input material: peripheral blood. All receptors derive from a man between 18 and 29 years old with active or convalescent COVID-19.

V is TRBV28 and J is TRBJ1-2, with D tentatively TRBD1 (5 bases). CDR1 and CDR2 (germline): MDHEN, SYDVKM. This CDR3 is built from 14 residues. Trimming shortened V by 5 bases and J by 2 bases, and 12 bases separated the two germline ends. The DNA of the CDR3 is TGTGCCAGCAGTACTGGGGCGCCCAACTATGGCTACACCTTC. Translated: CASSTGAPNYGYTF.

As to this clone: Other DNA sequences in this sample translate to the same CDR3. The CDR3 DNA is TGTGCCAGCAGCTTAGATGGTCAGGTCTATGGCTACACCTTC. Translated: CASSLDGQVYGYTF. This chain links TRBV7-2 with TRBJ1-2; no clear D gene. In germline, CDR1 is SGHTA, CDR2 FQGNSA. Trimming shortened V by 1 base and J by 4 bases, and 10 bases separated the two germline ends. The CDR3 loop spans 14 amino acids.

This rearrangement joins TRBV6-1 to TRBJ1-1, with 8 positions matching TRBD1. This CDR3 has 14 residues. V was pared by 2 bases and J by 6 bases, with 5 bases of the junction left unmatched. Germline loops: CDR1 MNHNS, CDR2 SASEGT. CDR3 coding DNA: TGTGCCAGCAGTGAAAGAACAGGGGGGGCTGAAGCTTTCTTT. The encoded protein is CASSERTGGAEAFF.

CDR3: CAWSVSERKLFF. As DNA, the CDR3 is TGTGCCTGGAGTGTATCGGAGAGAAAACTGTTTTTT. The chain links TRBV30 to TRBJ1-4, with D unresolved. The CDR3 is made up of 12 amino acids. Trimming cost V 0 bases and J 10 bases, with 9 bases left between them. Per the germline V gene, CDR1 is GTSNPN and CDR2 is SVGIG (reference sequence).

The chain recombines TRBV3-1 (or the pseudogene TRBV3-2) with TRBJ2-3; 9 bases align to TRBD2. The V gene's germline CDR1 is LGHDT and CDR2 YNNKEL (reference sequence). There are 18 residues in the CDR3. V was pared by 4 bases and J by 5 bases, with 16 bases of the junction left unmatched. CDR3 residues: CASSPSSGAGGPKDTQYF. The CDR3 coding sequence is TGTGCCAGCAGCCCGTCCTCCGGGGCGGGGGGGCCGAAAGATACGCAGTATTTT.

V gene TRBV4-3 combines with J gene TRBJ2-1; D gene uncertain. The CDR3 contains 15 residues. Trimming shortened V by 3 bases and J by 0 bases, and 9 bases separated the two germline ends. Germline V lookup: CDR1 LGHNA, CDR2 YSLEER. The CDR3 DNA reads TGCGCCAGCAGCCAGCTCAGTTACTCCTACAATGAGCAGTTCTTC. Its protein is CASSQLSYSYNEQFF.

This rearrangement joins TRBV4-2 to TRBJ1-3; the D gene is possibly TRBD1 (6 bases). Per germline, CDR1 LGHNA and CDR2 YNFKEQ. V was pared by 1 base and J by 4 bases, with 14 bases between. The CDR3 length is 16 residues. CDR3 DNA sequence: TGTGCCAGCAGCCAAGTTGGGGGGGCTAAAGGAAACACCATATATTTT. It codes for CASSQVGGAKGNTIYF.

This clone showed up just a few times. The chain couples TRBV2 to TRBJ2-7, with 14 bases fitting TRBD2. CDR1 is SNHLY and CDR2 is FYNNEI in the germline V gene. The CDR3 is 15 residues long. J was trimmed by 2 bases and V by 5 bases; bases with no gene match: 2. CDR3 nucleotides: TGTGCCAGCAGTCCGACTAGCGGGAGGGCCTACGAGCAGTACTTC. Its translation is CASSPTSGRAYEQYF.

CDR3 nucleotides: TGTGCCATCAGTCGGGCAGGGAATAGGAACACTGAAGCTTTCTTT. This sequence encodes CAISRAGNRNTEAFF. The V call is TRBV10-3, the J call TRBJ1-1; tentatively, D is TRBD1 (5 bases). The CDR3 length is 15 residues. Trimming took off 5 bases at V and 1 base at J, with 14 bases between the two ends. Looked up from germline, CDR1 is ENHRY and CDR2 is SYGVKD.

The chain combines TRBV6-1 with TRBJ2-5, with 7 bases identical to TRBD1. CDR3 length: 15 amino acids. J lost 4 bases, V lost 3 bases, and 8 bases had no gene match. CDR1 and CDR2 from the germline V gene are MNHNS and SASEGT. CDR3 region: CASSDGQVGGETQYF. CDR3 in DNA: TGTGCCAGCAGTGATGGACAGGTCGGCGGAGAGACCCAGTACTTC.

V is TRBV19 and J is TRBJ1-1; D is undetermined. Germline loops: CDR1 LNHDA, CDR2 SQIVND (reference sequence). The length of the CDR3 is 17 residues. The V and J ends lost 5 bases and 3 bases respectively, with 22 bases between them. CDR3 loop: CASSFALRLIIDTEAFF. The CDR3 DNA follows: TGTGCCAGTAGTTTTGCGTTGAGGCTAATAATCGACACTGAAGCTTTCTTT.

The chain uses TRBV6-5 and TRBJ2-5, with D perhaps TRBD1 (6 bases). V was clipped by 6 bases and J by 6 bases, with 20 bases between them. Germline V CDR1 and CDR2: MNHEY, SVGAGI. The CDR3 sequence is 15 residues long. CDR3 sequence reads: CASRISQGDGKTQYF. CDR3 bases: TGTGCCAGCAGGATTTCACAGGGAGATGGGAAGACCCAGTACTTC.

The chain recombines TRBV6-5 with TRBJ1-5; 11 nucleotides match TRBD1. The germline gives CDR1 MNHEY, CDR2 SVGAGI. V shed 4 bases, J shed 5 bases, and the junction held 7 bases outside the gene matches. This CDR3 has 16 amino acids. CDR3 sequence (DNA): TGTGCCAGCAGTTTTCCCGGACAGGGGGCCGATCAGCCCCAGCATTTT. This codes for CASSFPGQGADQPQHF.

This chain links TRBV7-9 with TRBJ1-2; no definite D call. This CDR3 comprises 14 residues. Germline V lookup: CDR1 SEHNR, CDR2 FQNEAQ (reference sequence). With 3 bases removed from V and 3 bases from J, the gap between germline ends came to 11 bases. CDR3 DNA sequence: TGTGCCAGCAGCTTGGGAGATGCCCACTATGGCTACACCTTC. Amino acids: CASSLGDAHYGYTF.

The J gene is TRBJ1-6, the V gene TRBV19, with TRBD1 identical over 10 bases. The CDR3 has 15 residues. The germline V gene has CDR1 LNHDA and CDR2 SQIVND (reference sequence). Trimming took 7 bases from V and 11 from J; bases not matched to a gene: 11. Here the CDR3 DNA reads TGTGCCAGTACTCCGGGACAGGGGAGTAGAACACCCCTCCACTTT. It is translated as CASTPGQGSRTPLHF.

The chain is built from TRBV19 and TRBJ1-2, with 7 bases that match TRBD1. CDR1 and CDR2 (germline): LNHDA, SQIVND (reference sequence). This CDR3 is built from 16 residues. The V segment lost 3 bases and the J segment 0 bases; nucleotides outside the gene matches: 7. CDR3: CASSIPGTASNYGYTF. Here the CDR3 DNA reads TGTGCCAGTAGTATTCCCGGGACAGCCTCTAACTATGGCTACACCTTC.

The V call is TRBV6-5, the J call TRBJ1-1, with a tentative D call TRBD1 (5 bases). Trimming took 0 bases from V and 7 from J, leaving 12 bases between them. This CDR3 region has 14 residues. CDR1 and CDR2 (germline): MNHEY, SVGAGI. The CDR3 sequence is CASSYSRGTREAFF. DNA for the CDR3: TGTGCCAGCAGTTACTCCCGGGGGACTCGTGAAGCTTTCTTT.

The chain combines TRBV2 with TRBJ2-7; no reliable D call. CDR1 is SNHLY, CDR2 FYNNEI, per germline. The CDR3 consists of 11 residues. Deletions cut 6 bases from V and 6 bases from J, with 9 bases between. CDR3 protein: CASRVGPEQYF. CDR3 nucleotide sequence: TGTGCCAGCAGGGTGGGCCCCGAGCAGTACTTC.

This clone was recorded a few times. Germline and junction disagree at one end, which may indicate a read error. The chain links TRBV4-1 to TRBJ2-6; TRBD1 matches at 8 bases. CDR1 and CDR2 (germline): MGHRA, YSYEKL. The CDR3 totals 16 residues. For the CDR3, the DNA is TGCGCCAGCAGCCAAGGGACAGGGACCGGGGCCAACGTGCTGACTTTC. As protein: CASSQGTGTGANVLTF.

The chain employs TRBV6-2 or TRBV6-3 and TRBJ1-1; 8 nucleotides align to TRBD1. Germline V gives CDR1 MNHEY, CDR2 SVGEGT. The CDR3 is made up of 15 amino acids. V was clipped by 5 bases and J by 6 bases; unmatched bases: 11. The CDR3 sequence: CASSSTGTGSAEAFF. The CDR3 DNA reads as TGTGCCAGCAGTAGTACCGGGACAGGCAGCGCTGAAGCTTTCTTT.

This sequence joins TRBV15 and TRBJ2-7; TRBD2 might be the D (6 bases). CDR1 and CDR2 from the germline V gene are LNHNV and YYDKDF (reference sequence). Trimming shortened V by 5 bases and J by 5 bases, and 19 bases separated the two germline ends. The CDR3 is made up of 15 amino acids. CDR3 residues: CATSPRPGGGNEQYF. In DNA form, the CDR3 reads TGTGCCACCAGCCCCCGGCCGGGTGGGGGGAACGAGCAGTACTTC.

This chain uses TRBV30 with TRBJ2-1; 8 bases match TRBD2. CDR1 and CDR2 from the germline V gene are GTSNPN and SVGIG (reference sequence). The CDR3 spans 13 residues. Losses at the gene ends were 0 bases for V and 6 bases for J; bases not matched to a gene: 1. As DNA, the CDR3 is TGTGCCTGGAGTGTAGGGACTAGCAATGAGCAGTTCTTC. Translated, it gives CAWSVGTSNEQFF.

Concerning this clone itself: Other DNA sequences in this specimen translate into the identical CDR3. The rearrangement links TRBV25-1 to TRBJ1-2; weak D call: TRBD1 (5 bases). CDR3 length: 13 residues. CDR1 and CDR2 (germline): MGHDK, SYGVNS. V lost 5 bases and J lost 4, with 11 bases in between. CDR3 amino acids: CASSLQGGYGYTF. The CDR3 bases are TGTGCCAGCAGTCTCCAGGGTGGCTATGGCTACACCTTC.

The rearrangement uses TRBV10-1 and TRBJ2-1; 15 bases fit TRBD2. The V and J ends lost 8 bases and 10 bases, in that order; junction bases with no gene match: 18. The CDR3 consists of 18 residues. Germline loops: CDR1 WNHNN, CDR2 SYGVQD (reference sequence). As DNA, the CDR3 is TGCGCCAGCCCCCCGGGACTAGCGGGAGGAATGGGACCTTGGGAGCAGTTCTTC. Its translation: CASPPGLAGGMGPWEQFF.

CDR3 bases: TGTGCCAGCAGCTCCGGGACTAGCATCAATGAGCAGTTCTTC. It is translated as CASSSGTSINEQFF. The chain joins TRBV11-3 to TRBJ2-1; 9 bases are a match to TRBD2. V gave up 4 bases and J gave up 6 bases; unmatched junction bases: 4. Germline values: CDR1 SGHNT, CDR2 YENEEA. This CDR3 has 14 residues.

In DNA form, the CDR3 reads TGTGCCAGCAGCTTGCGCGGGGGAGTTAACACTGAAGCTTTCTTT. Translating it yields CASSLRGGVNTEAFF. This rearrangement joins TRBV7-9 to TRBJ1-1; possible D gene TRBD1, 5 bases. Trimming took off 3 bases at V and 2 bases at J, with 13 bases between the two ends. Looked up from germline, CDR1 is SEHNR and CDR2 is FQNEAQ (reference sequence). This CDR3 comprises 15 residues.